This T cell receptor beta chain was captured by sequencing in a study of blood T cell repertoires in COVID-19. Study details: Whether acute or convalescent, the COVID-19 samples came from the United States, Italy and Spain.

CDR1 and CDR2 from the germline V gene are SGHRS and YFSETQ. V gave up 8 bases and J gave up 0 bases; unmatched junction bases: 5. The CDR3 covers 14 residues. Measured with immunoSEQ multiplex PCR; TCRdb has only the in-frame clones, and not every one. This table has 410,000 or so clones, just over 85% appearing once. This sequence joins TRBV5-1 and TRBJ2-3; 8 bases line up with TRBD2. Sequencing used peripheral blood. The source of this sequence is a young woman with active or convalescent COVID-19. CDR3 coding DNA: TGCGCCAGTACGGGGGGGCCTAGCACAGATACGCAGTATTTT. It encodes CASTGGPSTDTQYF.